This T cell receptor beta chain was identified in a study of blood T cell repertoires in COVID-19. Study background: Acute and convalescent COVID-19 samples came from the United States, Italy and Spain. In each case, the material was cDNA or gDNA derived from T cells, B-cell-depleted T cells, or PBMCs.

The repertoire was sequenced with immunoSEQ multiplex PCR; TCRdb's copy has only in-frame clones and lacks some. The profile shows fewer than 500,000 clones, roughly 90% of them singletons. V was trimmed by 6 bases and J by 1 base, leaving 11 bases between them. Germline values: CDR1 KGHDR, CDR2 SFDVKD. CDR3 length: 14 amino acids. Cohorts were assigned according to the clinical history that participants reported. The sequence came from a woman in her twenties or thirties with acute COVID-19. The genes are TRBV24-1 and TRBJ1-1; tentatively, D is TRBD1 (6 bases). Material for sequencing was PBMCs or T cells enriched from blood (not recorded which). In DNA form, the CDR3 reads TGTGCCACCAGTTCCTGGGGGCGGAACACTGAAGCTTTCTTT. It translates to CATSSWGRNTEAFF.